This passage covers 19 T cell receptor beta chains from one sample sequenced in a study of blood T cell repertoires in COVID-19. Sequencing was performed with immunoSEQ multiplex PCR; in TCRdb, only in-frame clones are kept and a portion is missing. The table records 65,000 to 100,000 clones, approximately 80% of them present only once. Sequencing input: peripheral blood. These receptors all stem from a human donor in a cohort sampled during active COVID-19.

V and J are TRBV7-9 and TRBJ2-7; maybe TRBD1 (6 bases). The CDR3 is 14 residues long. Germline V gives CDR1 SEHNR, CDR2 FQNEAQ (reference sequence). Trimming removed 4 bases from V and 6 bases from J, with 16 bases in between. The CDR3: CASSSKGTGFEQYF. As DNA, the CDR3 is TGTGCCAGCAGCTCGAAGGGCACAGGGTTCGAGCAGTACTTC. Looking up the rest from reference TRBV7-9 and TRBJ2-7 gives the full variable domain: DTGVSQNPRHKITKRGQNVTFRCDPISEHNRLYWYRQTLGQGPEFLTYFQNEAQLEKSRLLSDRFSAERPKGSFSTLEIQRTEQGDSAMYLCASSSKGTGFEQYFGPGTRLTVT.

The V and J genes are TRBV5-5 and TRBJ1-2; tentatively, D is TRBD1 (6 bases). Germline loops: CDR1 SGHKS, CDR2 YYEKEE (reference sequence). The length of the CDR3 is 13 residues. Trimming stripped 1 base from V and 8 bases from J, with 12 bases between. CDR3 nucleotides: TGTGCCAGCAGCTTGTCCGGGACACGCGGCTACACCTTC. It translates to CASSLSGTRGYTF.

This clone was seen only once. V usage is TRBV20-1 and J usage is TRBJ2-7; D is uncertain. V lost 2 bases and J 6 bases, leaving 8 bases between the germline ends. The germline CDR1 and CDR2 sequences are DFQATT and SNEGSKA (reference sequence). This CDR3 is built from 11 residues. CDR3 in DNA: TGCAGTGCTAGATTCGGAGCCGAGCAGTACTTC. Amino acids: CSARFGAEQYF.

This clone appeared a single time. This chain links TRBV27 with TRBJ2-7, with 8 bases matching TRBD1. The ends lost 4 bases at V and 4 bases at J; junction bases unmatched: 9. The germline gives CDR1 MNHEY, CDR2 SMNVEV (reference sequence). The CDR3 consists of 15 residues. This CDR3 is CASSSPGQGMYEQYF. CDR3 bases: TGTGCCAGCAGTTCGCCCGGACAGGGAATGTACGAGCAGTACTTC.

The CDR3 is CASSQMGATNEKLFF. The CDR3 coding sequence is TGTGCCAGCTCTCAGATGGGAGCAACTAATGAAAAACTGTTTTTT. The chain couples TRBV18 to TRBJ1-4; no clear D. Deletions cut 6 bases from V and 0 bases from J, with 11 bases between. Germline V gene lookup returns CDR1 KGHSH and CDR2 LQKENI. The CDR3 extends over 15 amino acids.

This clone was found a few times. V and J are TRBV18 and TRBJ1-5; D perhaps matches TRBD1 (5 bases). V lost 5 bases and J 3 bases, leaving 14 bases between the germline ends. Per the germline V gene, CDR1 is KGHSH and CDR2 is LQKENI. The CDR3 contains 15 residues. In nucleotides, the CDR3 is TGTGCCAGCTCATGGGGCCAGGGTACCAATCAGCCCCAGCATTTT. Protein sequence: CASSWGQGTNQPQHF.

This clone appeared a single time. The V and J genes are TRBV7-3 and TRBJ2-3; D is ambiguous. This CDR3 region has 13 residues. Germline V lookup: CDR1 SGHTA, CDR2 FQGTGA. V was pared by 5 bases and J by 4 bases, with 10 bases between. For the CDR3, the DNA is TGTGCCAGCAGCCAAGGAGCCGCAGATACGCAGTATTTT. This codes for CASSQGAADTQYF. Complete variable domain (other parts from reference TRBV7-3 and TRBJ2-3): GAGVSQTPSNKVTEKGKYVELRCDPISGHTALYWYRQSLGQGPEFLIYFQGTGAADDSGLPNDRFFAVRPEGSVSTLKIQRTERGDSAVYLCASSQGAADTQYFGPGTRLTVL.

The CDR3 is CASMSPLLAGGPTLAAQYF. Written as DNA, the CDR3 is TGTGCCAGCATGAGCCCCTTACTAGCGGGGGGGCCTACATTGGCGGCCCAGTACTTC. V is TRBV3-1 (or the pseudogene TRBV3-2) and J is TRBJ2-5; 13 bases are shared with TRBD2. V lost 7 bases, J lost 9 bases, and 23 bases stayed unmatched. Germline lookup yields CDR1 LGHDT and CDR2 YNNKEL (reference sequence). The CDR3 runs to 19 residues.

This rearrangement joins TRBV9 to TRBJ1-2; no clear D gene. The CDR3 extends over 16 amino acids. CDR1 and CDR2 from the germline V gene are SGDLS and YYNGEE. V shed 0 bases and J shed 8 bases, with 20 bases lying between them. The CDR3 sequence is CASSVESVSTKMGYTF. The CDR3 region has the DNA TGTGCCAGCAGCGTAGAATCGGTTTCGACAAAAATGGGCTACACCTTC. The entire variable domain, with the rest obtained from reference TRBV9 and TRBJ1-2, is as follows: DSGVTQTPKHLITATGQRVTLRCSPRSGDLSVYWYQQSLDQGLQFLIQYYNGEERAKGNILERFSAQQFPDLHSELNLSSLELGDSALYFCASSVESVSTKMGYTFGSGTRLTVV.

This clone was seen a few times. This rearrangement joins TRBV5-4 to TRBJ2-1; the match to TRBD2 covers 9 bases. After removal of 7 bases from V and 2 bases from J, the junction contained 7 bases not matched to a gene. The CDR3 is made up of 15 amino acids. CDR1 and CDR2 from the germline V gene are SGHNT and YYREEE (reference sequence). The CDR3 here is CASSLSSGAYNEQFF. The CDR3 coding sequence is TGTGCCAGCTCACTTTCTAGCGGGGCCTACAATGAGCAGTTCTTC.

This clone was observed once. The rearrangement uses TRBV2 and TRBJ2-5; 10 nucleotides match TRBD1. This CDR3 has 16 amino acids. Losses at the gene ends were 6 bases for V and 1 base for J; bases not matched to a gene: 8. The germline gives CDR1 SNHLY, CDR2 FYNNEI. The CDR3 loop is CASREWGTGVQETQYF. The CDR3 coding sequence is TGTGCCAGCAGAGAGTGGGGGACAGGGGTCCAAGAGACCCAGTACTTC.

The rearrangement links TRBV3-1 (or the pseudogene TRBV3-2) to TRBJ2-1; 12 nucleotides match TRBD2. V lost 0 bases to trimming and J lost 0 bases; unmatched junction nucleotides: 12. Germline V gives CDR1 LGHDT, CDR2 YNNKEL (reference sequence). The length of the CDR3 is 21 residues. The CDR3 DNA sequence: TGTGCCAGCAGCCAAGACCCCGGACTAGCGGGGCTATTGAGCTCCTACAATGAGCAGTTCTTC. Protein sequence: CASSQDPGLAGLLSSYNEQFF.

V is TRBV5-1 and J is TRBJ2-1, with D possibly TRBD2 on 7 matching bases. V lost 4 bases to trimming and J lost 6 bases, with 14 bases between them. CDR1 is SGHRS and CDR2 is YFSETQ in the germline V gene. CDR3 length: 14 residues. The CDR3 spells CASSGLGGGNEQFF. CDR3 sequence (DNA): TGCGCCAGCAGCGGGCTGGGAGGGGGCAATGAGCAGTTCTTC.

The V and J genes are TRBV3-1 (or the pseudogene TRBV3-2) and TRBJ2-1; possible D gene TRBD2, 6 bases. The V end was cut by 4 bases, the J end by 10 bases, with 17 bases between. Per the germline V gene, CDR1 is LGHDT and CDR2 is YNNKEL (reference sequence). The CDR3 runs 14 residues. In DNA, the CDR3 is TGTGCCAGCAGCCTCAGCCCCCGACTAGACGAGCAGTTCTTC. It translates to CASSLSPRLDEQFF.

The chain recombines TRBV30 with TRBJ2-1, with D possibly TRBD2 on 7 matching bases. V lost 0 bases and J 2 bases, leaving 11 bases between the germline ends. From germline, CDR1 is GTSNPN and CDR2 SVGIG (reference sequence). The CDR3 totals 15 residues. The CDR3 here is CAWSVGGGPYNEQFF. The CDR3 DNA follows: TGTGCCTGGAGTGTGGGGGGGGGCCCCTACAATGAGCAGTTCTTC.

This clone showed up just a few times. The DNA for the CDR3 is TGTGCCAGCAGTTACAGGGCCCAAGGGGGCTATGGCTACACCTTC. Translating it yields CASSYRAQGGYGYTF. The V call is TRBV6-5, the J call TRBJ1-2, with D possibly matching TRBD1 (6 bases). Trimming left V 2 bases short and J 4 bases short, with 14 bases between. From germline, CDR1 is MNHEY and CDR2 SVGAGI. This CDR3 contains 15 residues.

The chain joins TRBV2 to TRBJ2-6; tentatively, D is TRBD1 (6 bases). Trimming took off 6 bases at V and 3 bases at J, with 12 bases between the two ends. Germline V gives CDR1 SNHLY, CDR2 FYNNEI. The length of the CDR3 is 15 residues. Here the CDR3 reads CASRNRVGGANVLTF. In nucleotides, the CDR3 is TGTGCCAGCAGAAACAGGGTCGGTGGGGCCAACGTCCTGACTTTC.

J is TRBJ1-4 and V is TRBV11-1, with D tentatively TRBD1 (5 bases). This CDR3 contains 16 residues. Per the germline V gene, CDR1 is SGHAT and CDR2 is FQDESV (reference sequence). V shed 5 bases and J shed 6 bases, with 19 bases lying between them. The CDR3 nucleotides read TGTGCCAGCAGCATAACCAGAAGGGGTGTGCATGAAAAACTGTTTTTT. Its protein product is CASSITRRGVHEKLFF. Filled out from reference TRBV11-1 and TRBJ1-4, the complete variable domain reads EAEVAQSPRYKITEKSQAVAFWCDPISGHATLYWYRQILGQGPELLVQFQDESVVDDSQLPKDRFSAERLKGVDSTLKIQPAELGDSAMYLCASSITRRGVHEKLFFGSGTQLSVL.

This sequence joins TRBV12-5 and TRBJ2-3, with TRBD2 as a possible D gene (6 bases). Trimming removed 9 bases from V and 7 bases from J, with 17 bases in between. Germline V lookup: CDR1 LGHNT, CDR2 FRNRAP. The CDR3 has 13 amino acids. CDR3 in amino acids: CASEGGETYTQYF. DNA for the CDR3: TGTGCTAGCGAAGGCGGGGAGACTTATACGCAGTATTTT.